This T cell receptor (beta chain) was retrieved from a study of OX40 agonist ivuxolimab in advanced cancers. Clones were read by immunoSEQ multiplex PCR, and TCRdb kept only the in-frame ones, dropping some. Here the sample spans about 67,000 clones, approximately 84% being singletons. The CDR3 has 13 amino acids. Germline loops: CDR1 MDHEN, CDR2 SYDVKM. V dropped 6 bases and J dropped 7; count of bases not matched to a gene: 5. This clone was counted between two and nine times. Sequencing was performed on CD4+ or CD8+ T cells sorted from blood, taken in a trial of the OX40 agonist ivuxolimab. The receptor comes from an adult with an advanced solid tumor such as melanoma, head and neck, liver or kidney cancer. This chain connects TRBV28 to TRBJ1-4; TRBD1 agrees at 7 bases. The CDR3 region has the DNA TGTGCCAGCAGATGGACAGGCCGTGAAAAACTGTTTTTT. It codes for CASRWTGREKLFF.